Each of the 14 T cell receptor beta chains below was sequenced from the same sample in a study of cytomegalovirus exposure and HLA in healthy donors. Use of 60 Vbeta and 13 Jbeta primers characterized the PCR. The repertoire was sequenced with immunoSEQ multiplex PCR; TCRdb's copy has only in-frame clones and lacks some. The repertoire holds about 100,000 clones, with more than 65% as singletons. Specimen: PBMCs. The receptors originated from a woman between 18 and 29 years old in good health and CMV-seropositive.

The genes are TRBV5-1 and TRBJ2-7, with TRBD1 matching 8 bases. J gave up 1 base and V 4 bases, and 10 bases lay outside the gene matches. The CDR3 spans 16 residues. Germline V CDR1 and CDR2: SGHRS, YFSETQ. CDR3 in DNA: TGCGCCAGCAGCCTGCCTACAGGGGGGAAGTCCTACGAGCAGTACTTC. This codes for CASSLPTGGKSYEQYF. Variable domain in full (rest from reference TRBV5-1 and TRBJ2-7): KAGVTQTPRYLIKTRGQQVTLSCSPISGHRSVSWYQQTPGQGLQFLFEYFSETQRNKGNFPGRFSGRQFSNSRSEMNVSTLELGDSALYLCASSLPTGGKSYEQYFGPGTRLTVT.

The genes are TRBV25-1 and TRBJ2-2; no clear D gene. V was pared by 6 bases and J by 9 bases, with 8 bases between. CDR1 is MGHDK and CDR2 is SYGVNS in the germline V gene. The CDR3 has 11 amino acids. DNA for the CDR3: TGTGCCAGCAGCGTGACACGGGAGCTGTTTTTT. Translation: CASSVTRELFF. The full variable domain, in which reference TRBV25-1 and TRBJ2-2 provide the parts outside the CDR3, is EADIYQTPRYLVIGTGKKITLECSQTMGHDKMYWYQQDPGMELHLIHYSYGVNSTEKGDLSSESTVSRIRTEHFPLTLESARPSHTSQYLCASSVTRELFFGEGSRLTVL.

The chain carries TRBV29-1 and TRBJ2-1; 11 bases fit TRBD2. The CDR3 has 11 residues. The trim removed 5 bases at V and 10 bases at J, leaving 1 base unmatched. Germline V gene data show CDR1 as SQVTM and CDR2 as ANQGSEA. CDR3 nucleotides: TGCAGCGTTCGGACTAGCGGGGAGCAGTTCTTC. This translates into CSVRTSGEQFF.

The chain employs TRBV7-3 and TRBJ1-1; TRBD1 matches at 7 bases. The CDR3 has 18 residues. The V segment lost 5 bases and the J segment 3 bases; nucleotides outside the gene matches: 18. From germline, CDR1 is SGHTA and CDR2 FQGTGA. For the CDR3, the DNA is TGTGCCAGCAGCCCGTCCCGGACAGGTTTGTTTGGTGACACTGAAGCTTTCTTT. Protein product: CASSPSRTGLFGDTEAFF.

This clone showed up just a few times. The gene calls are TRBV7-3 and TRBJ2-3; TRBD1 matches 10 bases. CDR1 SGHTA and CDR2 FQGTGA come from the germline V gene. This CDR3 contains 17 residues. V lost 5 bases and J lost 0; bases outside the gene matches: 8. In DNA, the CDR3 is TGTGCCAGCAGCCGGGGACAGGGGACCTCTAGCACAGATACGCAGTATTTT. Encoded protein: CASSRGQGTSSTDTQYF.

The chain joins TRBV11-2 to TRBJ2-5; 12 nucleotides align to TRBD2. CDR3 length: 15 residues. Germline CDR1 and CDR2: SGHAT and FQNNGV. Losses at the gene ends were 5 bases for V and 5 bases for J; bases not matched to a gene: 6. The CDR3 sequence is CASSLPSGRAETQYF. The DNA of the CDR3 is TGTGCCAGCAGCCTTCCTAGCGGGAGGGCTGAGACCCAGTACTTC.

V usage is TRBV9 and J usage is TRBJ1-3, with 7 bases lining up with TRBD1. V shed 4 bases, J shed 0 bases, and the junction held 7 bases outside the gene matches. Germline values: CDR1 SGDLS, CDR2 YYNGEE. CDR3 length: 16 amino acids. The chain's CDR3 is CASSSEGQISGNTIYF. Here the CDR3 DNA reads TGTGCCAGCAGCTCAGAGGGACAGATCTCTGGAAACACCATATATTTT.

The V and J genes are TRBV7-3 and TRBJ2-2; 9 bases line up with TRBD2. In germline, CDR1 is SGHTA, CDR2 FQGTGA. This CDR3 has 17 residues. V shed 2 bases, J shed 0 bases, and the junction held 4 bases outside the gene matches. CDR3 sequence reads: CASSLGASGANTGELFF. CDR3 nucleotides: TGTGCCAGCAGCTTAGGGGCTAGCGGGGCGAACACCGGGGAGCTGTTTTTT.

This chain joins TRBV7-8 and TRBJ2-1, with 7 nucleotides matching TRBD2. Germline CDR1 reads SGHVS; CDR2 reads FQNEAQ. The CDR3 runs to 15 residues. V trimming: 3 bases; J trimming: 10 bases; junction bases outside the gene matches: 12. The CDR3 region has the DNA TGTGCCAGCAGCTTCCGCGGGAGCGTCGGAGACGAGCAGTTCTTC. The encoded protein is CASSFRGSVGDEQFF.

The V and J genes are TRBV19 and TRBJ2-1; D is possibly TRBD1 (6 bases). The CDR3 extends over 15 amino acids. Germline assignment: CDR1 LNHDA and CDR2 SQIVND (reference sequence). V was shortened by 7 bases and J by 0 bases, with 13 bases between the two germline ends. Written as DNA, the CDR3 is TGTGCCAGTACCGCGGACAGAAGCTCCTACAATGAGCAGTTCTTC. Amino acid sequence: CASTADRSSYNEQFF.

This clone was counted a few times. The chain links TRBV18 to TRBJ1-5; tentative D call: TRBD1 (6 bases). The germline V and J ends were trimmed by 3 bases and 1 base, with 10 bases remaining between them. CDR3 length: 15 amino acids. Germline assignment: CDR1 KGHSH and CDR2 LQKENI. This CDR3 reads CASSPSTGSNQPQHF. Written as DNA, the CDR3 is TGTGCCAGCTCACCCTCCACAGGGAGCAATCAGCCCCAGCATTTT. Looking up the rest from reference TRBV18 and TRBJ1-5 gives the full variable domain: NAGVMQNPRHLVRRRGQEARLRCSPMKGHSHVYWYRQLPEEGLKFMVYLQKENIIDESGMPKERFSAEFPKEGPSILRIQQVVRGDSAAYFCASSPSTGSNQPQHFGDGTRLSIL.

This chain uses TRBV7-3 with TRBJ2-1; D is unresolved. Germline V CDR1 and CDR2: SGHTA, FQGTGA. This CDR3 has 14 residues. Deletions cut 2 bases from V and 5 bases from J, with 10 bases between. The CDR3 region has the DNA TGTGCCAGCAGCTTATACTCGGTAAACAATGAGCAGTTCTTC. Residues: CASSLYSVNNEQFF.

The CDR3 nucleotides are TGTGCCAGCTCACCACTAGGTGGGAGGGCGCAGAACGAGCAGTACTTC. Translation gives CASSPLGGRAQNEQYF. This chain connects TRBV18 to TRBJ2-7; 7 nucleotides match TRBD2. CDR3 size: 16 residues. CDR1 is KGHSH, CDR2 LQKENI, per germline. The V and J ends lost 1 base and 5 bases, in that order; junction bases with no gene match: 11. Full variable domain (missing parts from reference TRBV18 and TRBJ2-7): NAGVMQNPRHLVRRRGQEARLRCSPMKGHSHVYWYRQLPEEGLKFMVYLQKENIIDESGMPKERFSAEFPKEGPSILRIQQVVRGDSAAYFCASSPLGGRAQNEQYFGPGTRLTVT.

The chain uses TRBV7-2 and TRBJ2-1; possible D gene TRBD2, 6 bases. The germline V gene has CDR1 SGHTA and CDR2 FQGNSA. The CDR3 spans 14 residues. V was shortened by 6 bases and J by 0 bases, with 9 bases between the two germline ends. In nucleotides, the CDR3 is TGTGCCAGCAGGGGACTCAGCTCCTACAATGAGCAGTTCTTC. Its translation: CASRGLSSYNEQFF.